A selection of T cell receptor beta chains follows, all from one sample in a study of monozygotic twins with inflammatory bowel disease. After re-calling the 5' RACE reads, TCRdb lists one entry per CDR3 protein, DNA absent. The sample holds 150,000 or so distinct CDR3 sequences. Specimen: blood. These receptors originate from a human donor with ulcerative colitis or Crohn's disease, or a healthy co-twin of an affected twin (not recorded which). CDR3s include the opening cysteine and the closing phenylalanine or tryptophan.

v_gene: TRBV6-5; j_gene: TRBJ1-5; CDR3aa: CASSYTLREGGNQPQHF
v_gene: TRBV6-2/TRBV6-3; j_gene: TRBJ2-3; CDR3aa: CASLSGGGTDTQYF
v_gene: TRBV15; j_gene: TRBJ1-2; CDR3aa: CATSRGPTEADEGYTF
v_gene: TRBV19; j_gene: TRBJ2-1; CDR3aa: CASSMRRELSYNEQFF
v_gene: TRBV5-1; j_gene: TRBJ1-1; CDR3aa: CASSLRTGGFGTEAFF
v_gene: TRBV5-1; j_gene: TRBJ2-7; CDR3aa: CASSPRSNEQYF
v_gene: TRBV7-6; j_gene: TRBJ2-2; CDR3aa: CASSSGTGVPELFF
v_gene: TRBV24-1; j_gene: TRBJ1-1; CDR3aa: CATSRTGRTEAFF
v_gene: TRBV20-1; j_gene: TRBJ2-3; CDR3aa: CSASGRQITDTQYF
v_gene: TRBV5-4; j_gene: TRBJ2-1; CDR3aa: CASSPDLGNNNEQFF
v_gene: TRBV6-5; j_gene: TRBJ2-5; CDR3aa: CASSYGTPETQYF
v_gene: TRBV28; j_gene: TRBJ1-1; CDR3aa: CASRPPTVNTEAFF
v_gene: TRBV11-3; j_gene: TRBJ2-7; CDR3aa: CASSSPLGEQYF
v_gene: TRBV29-1; j_gene: TRBJ1-4; CDR3aa: CSVETRQPEKLFF
v_gene: TRBV19; j_gene: TRBJ2-1; CDR3aa: CASSSGGGVYNEQFF
v_gene: TRBV2; j_gene: TRBJ1-5; CDR3aa: CASKRVDNQPQHF
v_gene: TRBV27; j_gene: TRBJ1-4; CDR3aa: CASMTGSNEKLFF
v_gene: TRBV5-1; j_gene: TRBJ2-5; CDR3aa: CASSVRDRGAETQYF
v_gene: TRBV30; j_gene: TRBJ1-1; CDR3aa: CASSGGGMNTEAFF
v_gene: TRBV7-9; j_gene: TRBJ2-3; CDR3aa: CASSLKADTQYF
v_gene: TRBV6-1; j_gene: TRBJ2-1; CDR3aa: CASSEVLGGYEQFF
v_gene: TRBV9; j_gene: TRBJ2-7; CDR3aa: CASSVELAGREQYF
v_gene: TRBV11-2; j_gene: TRBJ2-6; CDR3aa: CASSLRGAGANVLTF
v_gene: TRBV4-2; j_gene: TRBJ2-1; CDR3aa: CASSQVGSLSYNEQFF
v_gene: TRBV4-1; j_gene: TRBJ1-3; CDR3aa: CASSQGPPGSGNTIYF
v_gene: TRBV11-2; j_gene: TRBJ1-1; CDR3aa: CASSGSGNAEAFF
v_gene: TRBV7-2; j_gene: TRBJ1-4; CDR3aa: CASSLRGRIEKLFF
v_gene: TRBV12-3/TRBV12-4; j_gene: TRBJ1-6; CDR3aa: CASSLEAGGTYNSPLHF
v_gene: TRBV3-1; j_gene: TRBJ1-1; CDR3aa: CASSQAGTNTEAFF
v_gene: TRBV7-3; j_gene: TRBJ2-7; CDR3aa: CASSIDRDREQYF
v_gene: TRBV5-1; j_gene: TRBJ2-3; CDR3aa: CASSLADTNLQGARYF
v_gene: TRBV9; j_gene: TRBJ2-3; CDR3aa: CASSVVVGDTDTQYF
v_gene: TRBV19; j_gene: TRBJ2-7; CDR3aa: CASSIGREPIKTYEQYF
v_gene: TRBV29-1; j_gene: TRBJ2-7; CDR3aa: CSVDGTSGTWGGEQYF
v_gene: TRBV20-1; j_gene: TRBJ2-7; CDR3aa: CSAEPTASEQYF
v_gene: TRBV12-5; j_gene: TRBJ2-1; CDR3aa: CASGLTGVNEQFF
v_gene: TRBV2; j_gene: TRBJ2-5; CDR3aa: CASSEGTGETQYF
v_gene: TRBV7-2; j_gene: TRBJ1-4; CDR3aa: CASSLRPPGAYNEKLFF
v_gene: TRBV5-5; j_gene: TRBJ2-7; CDR3aa: CASSQLADYEQYF
v_gene: TRBV5-1; j_gene: TRBJ2-2; CDR3aa: CATSQVGLANTGELFF
v_gene: TRBV20-1; j_gene: TRBJ2-2; CDR3aa: CSARTGGANTGELFF
v_gene: TRBV28; j_gene: TRBJ1-1; CDR3aa: CASSLPGREAFF
v_gene: TRBV10-3; j_gene: TRBJ2-7; CDR3aa: CAISESGRFSSYEQYF
v_gene: TRBV5-5; j_gene: TRBJ2-3; CDR3aa: CASSLADMSTDTQYF
v_gene: TRBV12-3/TRBV12-4; j_gene: TRBJ1-2; CDR3aa: CASSGTNYGYTF